The source of this TCR beta chain is a study of read filtering for tumor transcriptome and immune sequencing. Study outcomes and limitations: Even smaller IR-seq throughput identified most shared clonotypes.

The library was built from roughly 400 ng RNA with molecular barcoded adaptors for alpha/delta and beta/gamma chains. Each CDR3 protein gets one entry after TCRdb re-called the reads with MiXCR. The data hold some 15,000 distinct CDR3 sequences, with roughly 20% observed a single time. This clonotype was recorded at least ten times. Its antigen is undetermined. The CDR3 is 20 residues long. Trimming removed 0 bases from V and 2 bases from J; junction bases left unmatched: 15. Germline CDR1 is ENHRY and CDR2 is SYGVKD. The rearrangement uses TRBV10-3 and TRBJ1-1; 10 nucleotides align to TRBD1. The sequence was collected from a donor aged 40 or over with multiple myeloma. The sequenced material came from a population of CD138-negative cells sorted from bone marrow. CDR3 coding DNA: TGTGCCATCAGTGAGTCCACGACCCGGGCCGGGACAGGGGCAAACACTGAAGCTTTCTTT. Translating it yields CAISESTTRAGTGANTEAFF.